This T cell receptor (beta chain) derives from a study of blood T cells in healthy people across ages. Study observations and caveats: CMV status of donors was not determined, possibly confounding expanded clonotype changes.

Combining a sample-barcoded 5' primer with a J-beta primer mix, a second PCR ran for roughly 7 to 11 cycles. Per-sample output comprised a minimum of 3 million paired-end reads containing CDR3. TCRdb called the 5' RACE reads again in MiXCR, with one record for every CDR3 protein. Of some 1.4 million distinct CDR3 sequences detected, roughly 40% appear once; the ten largest clones hold 7.9%. This CDR3 spans 17 amino acids. After removal of 3 bases from V and 3 bases from J, the junction contained 9 bases not matched to a gene. Germline values: CDR1 MDHEN, CDR2 SYDVKM. This clonotype came up a few times. Its antigen is currently unknown.

The source is a woman between 18 and 29 years old in good health. This sequence joins TRBV28 and TRBJ2-1; 9 bases agree with TRBD1. What was sequenced was blood. CDR3: CASSFTAGTGNYNEQFF. The CDR3 nucleotides read TGTGCCAGCAGTTTCACAGCCGGGACAGGGAACTACAATGAGCAGTTCTTC.